These 18 T cell receptor beta chains were sequenced from one sample in a study of technical replicates of blood from several donors. The repertoire was sequenced with immunoSEQ multiplex PCR; TCRdb's copy has only in-frame clones and lacks some. The sample holds about 73,000 clones, 90% seen once. Source material: PBMCs. The receptors were gathered from a human donor in good health. Some clones in this sample may be carry-over from other donors' samples.

The chain joins TRBV7-2 to TRBJ1-6; D gene uncertain. Between the trimmed V and J ends, which lost 5 bases and 9 bases, there was a span of 11 bases. The CDR3 covers 13 residues. CDR1 is SGHTA and CDR2 is FQGNSA in the germline V gene. The CDR3 coding sequence is TGTGCCAGCAGCCGGGATATGGTTTCACCCCTCCACTTT. This gives the protein CASSRDMVSPLHF.

The chain links TRBV13 to TRBJ2-7; 7 bases match TRBD2. V was pared by 5 bases and J by 2 bases, with 6 bases of the junction left unmatched. Germline CDR1 and CDR2: PRHDT and FYEKMQ (reference sequence). The length of the CDR3 is 14 residues. CDR3 DNA sequence: TGTGCCAGCAGCATCGAAGGGAGGGCCTACGAGCAGTACTTC. As protein: CASSIEGRAYEQYF. Based on the CDR3 plus reference TRBV13 and TRBJ2-7, the full variable domain is AAGVIQSPRHLIKEKRETATLKCYPIPRHDTVYWYQQGPGQDPQFLISFYEKMQSDKGSIPDRFSAQQFSDYHSELNMSSLELGDSALYFCASSIEGRAYEQYFGPGTRLTVT.

This clone was detected a few times. Other DNA variants within this sample encode the same CDR3. J is TRBJ1-1 and V is TRBV7-8, with D possibly TRBD1 on 5 matching bases. The germline V gene encodes CDR1 SGHVS and CDR2 FQNEAQ. V was trimmed by 2 bases and J by 0 bases, leaving 10 bases between them. This CDR3 region has 15 residues. CDR3 in amino acids: CASSLKRQLNTEAFF. The CDR3 DNA follows: TGTGCCAGCAGCTTAAAAAGACAGCTGAACACTGAAGCTTTCTTT.

This chain uses TRBV7-8 with TRBJ2-3; D is unclear. Germline-derived CDR1 and CDR2 are SGHVS and FQNEAQ. V lost 5 bases, J lost 1 base, and 7 bases lay in between. This CDR3 region has 13 residues. The CDR3 nucleotides read TGTGCCAGCAGCCCCGCAGGCACAGATACGCAGTATTTT. Translating gives CASSPAGTDTQYF.

V is TRBV6-6 and J is TRBJ1-2; 11 bases agree with TRBD1. The CDR3 length is 14 residues. CDR1 and CDR2 from the germline V gene are MNHNY and SVGAGI (reference sequence). J lost 8 bases, V lost 5 bases, and 7 bases had no gene match. The CDR3 coding sequence is TGTGCCAGCAGTAGCGAAGGGACAGGGGGGGGCTACACCTTC. Its translation: CASSSEGTGGGYTF.

In its sample, this clone was seen a few times. The rearrangement joins TRBV5-4 to TRBJ2-2; TRBD2 might be the D (6 bases). The ends were cut back, 3 bases at V and 4 bases at J, with 13 bases in the middle. Germline V gives CDR1 SGHNT, CDR2 YYREEE (reference sequence). CDR3 size: 15 residues. Written as DNA, the CDR3 is TGTGCCAGCAGCTCGCTACTGACTAGCACCGGGGAGCTGTTTTTT. Amino acid sequence: CASSSLLTSTGELFF.

This chain uses TRBV4-2 with TRBJ2-1; 8 positions agree with TRBD2. The CDR3 runs 14 residues. J gave up 10 bases and V 4 bases, and 9 bases lay outside the gene matches. Germline V gene lookup returns CDR1 LGHNA and CDR2 YNFKEQ. CDR3 loop: CASSPSGTSGEQFF. The CDR3 nucleotides are TGTGCCAGCAGCCCCTCCGGGACTAGTGGGGAGCAGTTCTTC.

This clone was found a few times. This chain connects TRBV6-1 to TRBJ2-3; 9 bases agree with TRBD2. The CDR3 runs 15 residues. The V gene's germline CDR1 is MNHNS and CDR2 SASEGT. The V segment lost 4 bases and the J segment 0 bases; nucleotides outside the gene matches: 2. CDR3 protein: CASSVLAGSTDTQYF. CDR3 nucleotides: TGTGCCAGCAGTGTGCTAGCGGGGAGCACAGATACGCAGTATTTT.

The chain is built from TRBV6-6 and TRBJ2-1; 14 bases map to TRBD2. The J segment lost 7 bases and the V segment lost 6 bases, leaving 5 bases of the junction unmatched. Germline CDR1 is MNHNY and CDR2 is SVGAGI (reference sequence). The CDR3 length is 15 residues. The CDR3 protein is CASRTGTSGSNEQFF. In nucleotides, the CDR3 is TGTGCCAGCAGGACCGGGACTAGCGGGAGTAATGAGCAGTTCTTC.

The gene calls are TRBV6-1 and TRBJ2-7, with a tentative D call TRBD2 (5 bases). Looked up from germline, CDR1 is MNHNS and CDR2 is SASEGT. CDR3 size: 13 residues. V dropped 9 bases and J dropped 7 bases, with 19 bases sitting between them. In nucleotides, the CDR3 is TGTGCCAGTACCCCCGGGGAATCGCGTGAGCAGTACTTC. This codes for CASTPGESREQYF.

This clone was recorded a few times. The genes are TRBV28 and TRBJ1-6; the match to TRBD1 covers 9 bases. V trimming: 5 bases; J trimming: 9 bases; junction bases outside the gene matches: 5. The germline V gene has CDR1 MDHEN and CDR2 SYDVKM. The CDR3 runs to 14 residues. The CDR3 spells CASSAGQGTSPLHF. CDR3 coding DNA: TGTGCCAGCAGTGCGGGACAGGGCACTTCACCCCTCCACTTT.

This clone was counted a single time. The rearrangement joins TRBV4-3 to TRBJ2-7; weak D call: TRBD2 (5 bases). In germline, CDR1 is LGHNA, CDR2 YSLEER. CDR3 length: 14 residues. Trimming stripped 0 bases from V and 5 bases from J, with 11 bases between. CDR3 loop: CASSQEGNGDEQYF. Written as DNA, the CDR3 is TGCGCCAGCAGCCAAGAGGGGAACGGGGACGAGCAGTACTTC.

This chain uses TRBV7-2 with TRBJ2-1; 12 bases are a match to TRBD1. CDR3 length: 14 amino acids. Germline V gives CDR1 SGHTA, CDR2 FQGNSA. The V segment lost 6 bases and the J segment 8 bases; nucleotides outside the gene matches: 5. The CDR3 bases are TGTGCCAGCAGTCGGGACAGGGGGCACCATGAGCAGTTCTTC. Protein product: CASSRDRGHHEQFF.

V and J are TRBV7-3 and TRBJ2-3, with D unclear. The CDR3 has 12 amino acids. The germline V gene has CDR1 SGHTA and CDR2 FQGTGA. The V end lost 5 bases, the J end lost 6 bases, and 9 bases lay between the germline ends. CDR3 loop: CASSLPEDTQYF. The CDR3 DNA follows: TGTGCCAGCAGCCTCCCTGAGGATACGCAGTATTTT.

The V gene is TRBV4-1, the J gene TRBJ2-7; the D gene is possibly TRBD2 (5 bases). Germline assignment: CDR1 MGHRA and CDR2 YSYEKL. The V end was cut by 4 bases, the J end by 2 bases, with 15 bases between. This CDR3 is 15 amino acids long. The CDR3 nucleotides read TGCGCCAGCAGCCCATGGGAGACTACTACCTACGAGCAGTACTTC. Translated: CASSPWETTTYEQYF.

V and J are TRBV29-1 and TRBJ2-3; 7 positions match TRBD2. The ends lost 0 bases at V and 2 bases at J; junction bases unmatched: 5. Germline V gene lookup returns CDR1 SQVTM and CDR2 ANQGSEA. The CDR3 is 15 residues long. CDR3 protein: CSVEERGRDTDTQYF. The CDR3 bases are TGCAGCGTTGAAGAGCGCGGGAGAGACACAGATACGCAGTATTTT.

The rearrangement uses TRBV19 and TRBJ2-6; 8 nucleotides match TRBD1. The CDR3 is 16 amino acids. V lost 4 bases, J lost 2 bases, and 4 bases stayed unmatched. The germline gives CDR1 LNHDA, CDR2 SQIVND (reference sequence). The CDR3 region has the DNA TGTGCCAGTAGTAATGGACAGGGTCCTGGGGCCAACGTCCTGACTTTC. Translation gives CASSNGQGPGANVLTF.

The chain employs TRBV4-1 and TRBJ1-6; no definite D call. The CDR3 is made up of 14 amino acids. The V gene's germline CDR1 is MGHRA and CDR2 YSYEKL. V lost 0 bases to trimming and J lost 7 bases, with 7 bases between them. The CDR3 nucleotides read TGCGCCAGCAGCCAAGACCGTGTAAATTCACCCCTCCACTTT. Translating gives CASSQDRVNSPLHF.